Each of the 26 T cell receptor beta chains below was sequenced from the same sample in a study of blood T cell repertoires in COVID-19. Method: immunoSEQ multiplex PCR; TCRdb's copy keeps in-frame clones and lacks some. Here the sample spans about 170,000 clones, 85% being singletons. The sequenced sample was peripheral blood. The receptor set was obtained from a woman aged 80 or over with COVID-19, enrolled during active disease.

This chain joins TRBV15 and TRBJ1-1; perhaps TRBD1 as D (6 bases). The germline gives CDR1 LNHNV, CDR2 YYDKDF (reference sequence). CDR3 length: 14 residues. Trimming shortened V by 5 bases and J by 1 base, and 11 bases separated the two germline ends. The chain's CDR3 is CATSGGRRNTEAFF. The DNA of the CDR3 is TGTGCCACCAGCGGGGGCCGGCGGAACACTGAAGCTTTCTTT. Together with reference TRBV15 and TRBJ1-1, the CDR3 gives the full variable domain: DAMVIQNPRYQVTQFGKPVTLSCSQTLNHNVMYWYQQKSSQAPKLLFHYYDKDFNNEADTPDNFQSRRPNTSFCFLDIRSPGLGDTAMYLCATSGGRRNTEAFFGQGTRLTVV.

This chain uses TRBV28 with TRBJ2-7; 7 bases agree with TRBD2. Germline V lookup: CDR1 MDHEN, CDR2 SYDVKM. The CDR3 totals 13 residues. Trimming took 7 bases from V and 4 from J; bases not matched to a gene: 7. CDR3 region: CASIAGERYEQYF. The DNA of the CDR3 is TGTGCCAGCATCGCGGGAGAAAGATACGAGCAGTACTTC.

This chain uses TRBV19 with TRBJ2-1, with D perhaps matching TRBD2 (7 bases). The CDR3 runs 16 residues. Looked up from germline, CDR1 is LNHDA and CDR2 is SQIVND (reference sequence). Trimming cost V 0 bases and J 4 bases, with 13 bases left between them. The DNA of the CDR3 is TGTGCCAGTAGTATAGATAGGGGGGGCGATTACAATGAGCAGTTCTTC. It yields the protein CASSIDRGGDYNEQFF.

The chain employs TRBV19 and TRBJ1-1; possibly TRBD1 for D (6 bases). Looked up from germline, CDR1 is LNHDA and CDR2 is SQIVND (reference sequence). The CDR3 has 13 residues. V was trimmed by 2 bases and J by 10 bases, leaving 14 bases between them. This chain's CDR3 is CASSIPGVVLAFF. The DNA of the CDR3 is TGTGCCAGTAGTATACCAGGGGTCGTTTTAGCTTTCTTT.

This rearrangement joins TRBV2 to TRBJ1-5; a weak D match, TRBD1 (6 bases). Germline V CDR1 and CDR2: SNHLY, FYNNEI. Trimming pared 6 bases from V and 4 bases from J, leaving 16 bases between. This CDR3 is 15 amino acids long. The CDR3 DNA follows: TGTGCCAGCAGCGCCAGGGGAGTTGGTAATCAGCCCCAGCATTTT. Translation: CASSARGVGNQPQHF.

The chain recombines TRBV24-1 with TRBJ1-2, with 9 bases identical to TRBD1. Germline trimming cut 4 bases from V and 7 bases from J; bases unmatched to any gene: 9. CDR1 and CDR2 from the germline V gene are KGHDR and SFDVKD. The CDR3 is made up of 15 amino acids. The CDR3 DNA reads TGTGCCACCAGTGACCAAAGGGACAGGGACCCTGGCTACACCTTC. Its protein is CATSDQRDRDPGYTF.

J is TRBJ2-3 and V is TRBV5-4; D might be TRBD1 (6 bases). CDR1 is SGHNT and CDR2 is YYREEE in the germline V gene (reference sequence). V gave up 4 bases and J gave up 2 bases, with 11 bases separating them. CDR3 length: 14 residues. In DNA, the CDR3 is TGTGCCAGCAGCCCGGGACACTTCACAGATACGCAGTATTTT. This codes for CASSPGHFTDTQYF.

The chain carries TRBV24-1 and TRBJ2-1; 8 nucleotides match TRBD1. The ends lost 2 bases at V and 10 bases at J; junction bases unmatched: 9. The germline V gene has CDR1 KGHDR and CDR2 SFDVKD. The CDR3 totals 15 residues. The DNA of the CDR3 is TGTGCCACCAGTGATTCCGGGACAGGTCTCGAGGAGCAGTTCTTC. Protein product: CATSDSGTGLEEQFF.

CDR3 loop: CASSQERVTGPYGYTF. Written as DNA, the CDR3 is TGTGCCAGCAGCCAAGAAAGGGTGACAGGGCCCTATGGCTACACCTTC. The V gene is TRBV4-2, the J gene TRBJ1-2; 7 bases map to TRBD1. In germline, CDR1 is LGHNA, CDR2 YNFKEQ. This CDR3 region has 16 residues. V gave up 0 bases and J gave up 4 bases; unmatched junction bases: 8.

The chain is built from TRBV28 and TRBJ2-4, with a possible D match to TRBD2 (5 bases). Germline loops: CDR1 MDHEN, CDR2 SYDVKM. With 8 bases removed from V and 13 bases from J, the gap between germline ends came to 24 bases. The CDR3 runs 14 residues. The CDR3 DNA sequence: TGTGCCAGCGGGAACAGTCGAACGGGGTCAGGCCAGTACTTC. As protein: CASGNSRTGSGQYF.

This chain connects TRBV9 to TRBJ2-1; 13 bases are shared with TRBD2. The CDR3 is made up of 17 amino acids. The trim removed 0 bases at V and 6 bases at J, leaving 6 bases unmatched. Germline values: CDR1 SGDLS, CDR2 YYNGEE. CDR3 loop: CASSVAFTSGRANEQFF. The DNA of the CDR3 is TGTGCCAGCAGCGTAGCGTTTACTAGCGGGAGGGCCAATGAGCAGTTCTTC.

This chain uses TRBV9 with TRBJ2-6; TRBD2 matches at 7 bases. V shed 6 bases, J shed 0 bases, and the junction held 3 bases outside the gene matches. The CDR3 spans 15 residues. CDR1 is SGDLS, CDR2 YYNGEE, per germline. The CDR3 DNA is TGTGCCAGCACTAGCGGCCACTCTGGGGCCAACGTCCTGACTTTC. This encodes CASTSGHSGANVLTF.

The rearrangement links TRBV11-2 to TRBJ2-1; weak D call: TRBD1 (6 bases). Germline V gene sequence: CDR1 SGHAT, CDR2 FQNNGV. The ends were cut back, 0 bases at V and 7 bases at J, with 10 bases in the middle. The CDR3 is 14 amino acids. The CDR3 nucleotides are TGTGCCAGCAGCTTAGAGACAGGTTTTAATGAGCAGTTCTTC. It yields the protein CASSLETGFNEQFF. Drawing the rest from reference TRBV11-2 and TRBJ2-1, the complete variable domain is EAGVAQSPRYKIIEKRQSVAFWCNPISGHATLYWYQQILGQGPKLLIQFQNNGVVDDSQLPKDRFSAERLKGVDSTLKIQPAKLEDSAVYLCASSLETGFNEQFFGPGTRLTVL.

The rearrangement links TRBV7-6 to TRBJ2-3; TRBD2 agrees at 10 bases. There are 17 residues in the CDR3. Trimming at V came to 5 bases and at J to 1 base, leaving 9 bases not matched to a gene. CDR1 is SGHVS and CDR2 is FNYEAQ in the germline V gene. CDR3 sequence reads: CASSITQSGGGTDTQYF. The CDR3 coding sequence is TGTGCCAGCAGCATTACTCAGAGCGGGGGGGGCACAGATACGCAGTATTTT. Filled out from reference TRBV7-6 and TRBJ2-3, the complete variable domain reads GAGVSQSPRYKVTKRGQDVALRCDPISGHVSLYWYRQALGQGPEFLTYFNYEAQQDKSGLPNDRFSAERPEGSISTLTIQRTEQRDSAMYRCASSITQSGGGTDTQYFGPGTRLTVL.

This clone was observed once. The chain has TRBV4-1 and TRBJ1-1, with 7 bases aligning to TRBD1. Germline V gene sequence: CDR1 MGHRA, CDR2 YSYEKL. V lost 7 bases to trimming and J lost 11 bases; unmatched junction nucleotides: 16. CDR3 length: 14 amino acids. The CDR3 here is CASNTFGTASGAFF. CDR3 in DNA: TGCGCCAGCAATACGTTTGGGACAGCCTCTGGGGCTTTCTTT.

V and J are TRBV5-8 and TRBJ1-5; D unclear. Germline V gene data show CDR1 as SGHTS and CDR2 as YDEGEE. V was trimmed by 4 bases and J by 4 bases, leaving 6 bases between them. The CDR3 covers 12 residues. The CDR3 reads CASSRANQPQHF. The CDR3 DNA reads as TGTGCCAGCAGCCGCGCGAATCAGCCCCAGCATTTT.

DNA for the CDR3: TGTGCCAGCAGCCTTAGCCGGAGCACAGATACGCAGTATTTT. It encodes CASSLSRSTDTQYF. The V call is TRBV5-4, the J call TRBJ2-3; no clear D. This CDR3 comprises 14 residues. Germline V CDR1 and CDR2: SGHNT, YYREEE (reference sequence). Trimming removed 4 bases at V and 0 bases at J, with 9 bases between.

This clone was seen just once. The CDR3 reads CASSQYEGSRGYTF. The CDR3 DNA reads TGTGCCAGCAGCCAGTACGAGGGATCGAGAGGCTACACCTTC. The chain couples TRBV3-1 (or the pseudogene TRBV3-2) to TRBJ1-2; D gene ambiguous. Germline V gene data show CDR1 as LGHDT and CDR2 as YNNKEL (reference sequence). The CDR3 has 14 residues. V lost 3 bases to trimming and J lost 8 bases, with 16 bases between them.

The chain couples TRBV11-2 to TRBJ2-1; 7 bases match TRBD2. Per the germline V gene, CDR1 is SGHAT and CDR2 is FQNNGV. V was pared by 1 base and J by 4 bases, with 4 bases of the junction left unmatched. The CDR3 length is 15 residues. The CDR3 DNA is TGTGCCAGCAGCTTAGTGGGGAGGGATTACAATGAGCAGTTCTTC. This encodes CASSLVGRDYNEQFF.

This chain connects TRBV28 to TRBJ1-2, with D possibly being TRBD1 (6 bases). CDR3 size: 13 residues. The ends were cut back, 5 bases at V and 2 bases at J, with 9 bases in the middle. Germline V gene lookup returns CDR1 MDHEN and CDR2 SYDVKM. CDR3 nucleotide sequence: TGTGCCAGCAGTGTCGACAGGAACTATGGCTACACCTTC. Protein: CASSVDRNYGYTF.

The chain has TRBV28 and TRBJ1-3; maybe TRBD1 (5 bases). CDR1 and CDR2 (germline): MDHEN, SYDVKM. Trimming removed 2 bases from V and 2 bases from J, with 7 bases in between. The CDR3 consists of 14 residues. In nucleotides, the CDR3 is TGTGCCAGCAGTTTAGGACAAGCTGGAAACACCATATATTTT. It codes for CASSLGQAGNTIYF.

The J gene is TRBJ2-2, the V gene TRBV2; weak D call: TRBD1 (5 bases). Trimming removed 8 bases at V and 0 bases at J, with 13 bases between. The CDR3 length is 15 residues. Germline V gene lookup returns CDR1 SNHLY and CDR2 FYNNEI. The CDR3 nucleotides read TGTGCCAGCCAGGAACAGGTTACGAACACCGGGGAGCTGTTTTTT. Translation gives CASQEQVTNTGELFF.

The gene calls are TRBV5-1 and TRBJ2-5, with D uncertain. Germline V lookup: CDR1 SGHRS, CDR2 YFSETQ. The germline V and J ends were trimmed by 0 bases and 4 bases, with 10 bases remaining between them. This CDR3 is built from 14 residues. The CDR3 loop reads CASSLVGNSETQYF. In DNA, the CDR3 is TGCGCCAGCAGCTTGGTGGGCAATTCAGAGACCCAGTACTTC.

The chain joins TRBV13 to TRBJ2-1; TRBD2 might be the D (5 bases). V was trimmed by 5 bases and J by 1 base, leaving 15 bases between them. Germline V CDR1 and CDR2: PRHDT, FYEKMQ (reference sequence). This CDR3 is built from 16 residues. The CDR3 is CASSLWVGGSYNEQFF. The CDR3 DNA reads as TGTGCCAGCAGCCTCTGGGTGGGCGGGTCCTACAATGAGCAGTTCTTC.

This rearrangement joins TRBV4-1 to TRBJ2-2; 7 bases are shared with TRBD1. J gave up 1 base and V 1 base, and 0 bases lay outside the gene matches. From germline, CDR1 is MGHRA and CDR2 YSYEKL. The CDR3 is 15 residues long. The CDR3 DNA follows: TGCGCCAGCAGCCAAGGGGACAGGAACACCGGGGAGCTGTTTTTT. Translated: CASSQGDRNTGELFF.

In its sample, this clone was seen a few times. CDR3 region: CASSERSGQDRNQPQHF. The DNA for the CDR3 is TGTGCCAGCAGTGAGAGATCTGGACAGGACAGAAATCAGCCCCAGCATTTT. The rearrangement uses TRBV6-1 and TRBJ1-5; TRBD1 aligns across 7 bases. Germline V gene data show CDR1 as MNHNS and CDR2 as SASEGT. The CDR3 consists of 17 residues. The V segment lost 3 bases and the J segment 4 bases; nucleotides outside the gene matches: 12.